This entry is about one TCR beta chain. What this receptor recognizes is not known. No qualities accompany the bases; no much larger clone lies one base away. PBMCs were isolated by Ficoll-Paque density gradient centrifugation. The data belong to a study of T-cell memory formation after mild COVID-19 listed by TCRdb under 2021. Background on the whole study: Most TCR sequence clusters were specific to one of the two donors. In a couple of donors, T-cell clones that expanded and contracted after mild COVID-19 were followed by sequencing TCRalpha and TCRbeta repertoires longitudinally. Two young, previously healthy adult volunteers made up the cohort, one male and one female. The research as a whole found: Only two mild cases were covered in the study, and larger cohorts including severe cases with pre-infection samples were considered necessary. Balanced CD4/CD8 phenotypes were observed for clones contracting from day 15 to 85, whereas a bias towards CD4+ was observed for a second wave of clones expanding from day 15 to 37. Contracting CD4+ clones were located mainly in the CM and EM memory subsets, whereas CD8+ clones were found to be enriched in EMRA. SARS-CoV-2 specificity was not confirmed for the second-wave clones peaking on day 37. Some responding clones were detected in pre-infection memory, which suggested that pre-existing cross-reactive memory T cells had joined the SARS-CoV-2 response.

V and J lose 6 bases and 9 bases, and a span of 18 bases separates them. The CDR3, cysteine through phenylalanine, is 14 amino acids long. The retained sequence is limited to the CDR3, 42 bases, with the frame set at the first base. The sequencer was an Illumina NovaSeq 6000. TCRalpha and TCRbeta cDNA libraries were constructed by 5'RACE with constant-segment primers, with sample barcodes and unique molecular identifiers being introduced. Trizol reagent was used to extract RNA from every sample. The libraries were amplified in two PCR steps, and the second step added a second sample barcode and Illumina TruSeq adapters. Sequencing of the libraries was done on an Illumina NovaSeq, producing 2 x 150 bp paired-end reads. As for the original processing: Reads were demultiplexed and collapsed into UMI-guided consensus sequences with migec v1.2.7. Using mixcr v2.1.11, the UMI consensuses were aligned to TRA and TRB V and J templates and assembled into clonotypes. Expanded or contracted clonotypes were those called significant by both edgeR and NoisET, with noise models trained on biological replicates. For edgeR calls, the thresholds were a false discovery rate-adjusted p below 0.01 and a log2 fold-change of 1. As an exploratory analysis of dynamics, PCA with hierarchical clustering was applied to max-normalized trajectories of the 1000 most abundant clonotypes. Separately sequenced CD4+ and CD8+ repertoires were used to assign the CD4 or CD8 phenotype of responding clones. TCRdb reworked the public reads: Q25 trimming with fastp, MiXCR clone assembly, productive beta chains retained. Rows are combined by CDR3 protein, so each entry shows the most common genes and DNA. These V and J calls originate from TCRdb's pipeline instead of the authors' own analysis. The sample table lists approximately 290,000 distinct CDR3 sequences, around 19% of them with a count of one. Around 21% of the sample comes from the top ten.

The specimen was PBMCs or a T cell subset sorted from them (not recorded which). The chain employs TRBV12-3 or TRBV12-4 and TRBJ2-1, and perhaps TRBD2 as D gene, on 6 matching bases. This receptor was taken from a man between 18 and 35 years old who had mild COVID-19 (a few samples of this study predate the infection). The sample titles of this study are shuffled in the database, so cell type and time point are left out; the donor was told from shared clones. The DNA sequence is as follows: TGTGCCAGCAGCCGGCGGGCGGGGCTCCGTGAGCAGTTCTTC. It codes for CASSRRAGLREQFF.